This record concerns one T cell receptor (beta chain) sequence. This CDR3 is built from 18 residues. Trimming shortened V by 2 bases and J by 0 bases, and 20 bases separated the two germline ends. Per the germline V gene, CDR1 is GTSNPN and CDR2 is SVGIG (reference sequence). This record comes from a study of blood T cell repertoires in COVID-19. About the research overall: Acute and convalescent COVID-19 specimens originated in the United States, Italy and Spain. Sources were T cells, B-cell-depleted T cells, or PBMCs; the material itself was cDNA or gDNA.

Authors' analysis steps: By means of reference gene primer amplification, nucleated cell counts were estimated. The table came from immunoSEQ multiplex PCR; TCRdb's copy has only in-frame clones and leaves some out. The DNA gave D and trimming, while V, J and clone size come from that table. The table includes around 450,000 clones, 80% to 90% detected once. The sample taken for sequencing was peripheral blood. V usage is TRBV30 and J usage is TRBJ2-1; maybe TRBD2 (7 bases). This receptor was taken from a woman aged 25 to 39 with acute or convalescent COVID-19. The CDR3 is CAWSLRGLIPRSYNEQFF. For the CDR3, the DNA is TGTGCCTGGAGTTTGCGGGGGCTAATTCCCCGCTCCTACAATGAGCAGTTCTTC.